The T cell receptor beta chain under discussion was sequenced for a study of T cell repertoires in cytomegalovirus infection. This CDR3 contains 13 residues. Looked up from germline, CDR1 is MNHEY and CDR2 is SVGAGI. The V gene lost 2 bases and the J gene lost 4 bases, with 8 bases spanning the gap. TCRdb passed the reads through MiXCR, listing each CDR3 protein once. The sample carries about 450,000 distinct CDR3 sequences, approximately 30% recorded once. A remark on this clonotype: The conserved phenylalanine or tryptophan is not found at the CDR3 terminus, so this likely reflects a read error.

This sequence originates from a human donor in good health (CMV status not recorded). Some clones in this sample may be carry-over from other donors' samples. The chain employs TRBV6-5 and TRBJ2-5; no reliable D call. Sequenced input: PBMCs. The CDR3 DNA reads TGTGCCAGCAGTTACACGAAAAGAGAGACCCAGTACTTA. Its protein is CASSYTKRETQYL.